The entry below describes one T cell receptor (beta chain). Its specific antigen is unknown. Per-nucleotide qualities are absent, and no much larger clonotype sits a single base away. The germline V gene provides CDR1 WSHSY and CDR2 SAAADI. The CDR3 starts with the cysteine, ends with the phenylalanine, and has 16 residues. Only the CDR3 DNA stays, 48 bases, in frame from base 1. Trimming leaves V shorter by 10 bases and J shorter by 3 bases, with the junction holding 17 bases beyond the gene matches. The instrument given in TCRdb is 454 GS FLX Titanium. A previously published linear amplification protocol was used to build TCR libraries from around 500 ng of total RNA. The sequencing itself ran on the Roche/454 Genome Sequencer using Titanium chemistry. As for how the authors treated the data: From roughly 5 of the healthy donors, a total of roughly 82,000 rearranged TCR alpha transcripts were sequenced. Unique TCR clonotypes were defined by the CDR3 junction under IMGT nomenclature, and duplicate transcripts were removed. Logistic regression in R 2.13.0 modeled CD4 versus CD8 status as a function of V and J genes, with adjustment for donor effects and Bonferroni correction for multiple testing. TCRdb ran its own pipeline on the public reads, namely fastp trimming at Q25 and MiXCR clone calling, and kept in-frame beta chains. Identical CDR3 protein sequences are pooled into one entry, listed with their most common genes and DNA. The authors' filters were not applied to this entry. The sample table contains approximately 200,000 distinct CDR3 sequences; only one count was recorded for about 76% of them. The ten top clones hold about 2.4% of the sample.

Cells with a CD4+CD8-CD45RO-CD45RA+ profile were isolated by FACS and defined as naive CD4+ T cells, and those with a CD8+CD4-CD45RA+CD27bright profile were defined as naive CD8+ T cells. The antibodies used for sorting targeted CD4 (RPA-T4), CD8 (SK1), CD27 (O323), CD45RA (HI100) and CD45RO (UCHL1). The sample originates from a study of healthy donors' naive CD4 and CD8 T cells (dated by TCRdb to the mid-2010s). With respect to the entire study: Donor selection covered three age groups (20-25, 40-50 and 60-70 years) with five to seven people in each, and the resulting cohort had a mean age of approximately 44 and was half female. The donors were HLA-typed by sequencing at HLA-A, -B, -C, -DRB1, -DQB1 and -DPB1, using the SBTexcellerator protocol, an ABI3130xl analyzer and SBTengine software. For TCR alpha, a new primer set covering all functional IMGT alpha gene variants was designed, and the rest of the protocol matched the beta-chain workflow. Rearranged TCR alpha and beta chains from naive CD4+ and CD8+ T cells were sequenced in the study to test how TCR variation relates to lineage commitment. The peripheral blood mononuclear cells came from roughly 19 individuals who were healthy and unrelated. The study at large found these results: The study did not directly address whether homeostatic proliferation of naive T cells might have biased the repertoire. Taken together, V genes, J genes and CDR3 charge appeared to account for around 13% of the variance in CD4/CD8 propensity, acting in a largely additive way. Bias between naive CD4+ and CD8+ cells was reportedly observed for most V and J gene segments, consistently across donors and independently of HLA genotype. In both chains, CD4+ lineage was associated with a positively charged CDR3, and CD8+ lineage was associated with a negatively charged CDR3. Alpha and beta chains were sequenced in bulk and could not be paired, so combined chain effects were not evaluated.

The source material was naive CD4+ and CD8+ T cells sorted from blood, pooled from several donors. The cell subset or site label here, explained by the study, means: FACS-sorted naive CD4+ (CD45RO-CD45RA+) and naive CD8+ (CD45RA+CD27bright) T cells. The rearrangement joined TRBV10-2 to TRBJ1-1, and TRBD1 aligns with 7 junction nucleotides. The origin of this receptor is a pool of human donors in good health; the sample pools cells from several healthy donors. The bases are TGCGCCATTAGGGATCCGACAGGGCGGATGGACACTGAAGCTTTCTTT. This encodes CAIRDPTGRMDTEAFF.